A selection of T cell receptor beta chains follows, all from one sample in a study of T cells in Graves' hyperthyroidism and ophthalmopathy. TCRdb itself ran the multiplex PCR reads through MiXCR, one entry per CDR3 protein. In the table there are about half a million distinct CDR3 sequences, roughly a sixth of which are singletons. The sequenced sample consisted of blood. The receptors here all came from a young woman with Graves' ophthalmopathy. The CDR3 runs from the conserved cysteine through the conserved F or W.

V gene	J gene	CDR3 protein
TRBV7-3	TRBJ2-3	CASSLNPPGMDTQYF
TRBV7-6	TRBJ2-7	CAAPTSRYEQYF
TRBV5-1	TRBJ1-6	CASSSAAEGGRDDSPLHF
TRBV20-1	TRBJ2-3	CSASSLAGRTDTQYF
TRBV7-9	TRBJ2-3	CASSESGGAEDTQYF
TRBV6-2/TRBV6-3	TRBJ2-7	CASSYRSAKAYEQYF
TRBV9	TRBJ2-7	CASSPGTGLGPTGEQYF
TRBV2	TRBJ2-5	CASSLSGRAVETQYF
TRBV27	TRBJ1-1	CASSLYSGGTEAFF
TRBV11-2	TRBJ2-3	CASSSDRGTDTRYF
TRBV7-3	TRBJ2-7	CASSLSPGPSYEQYF
TRBV7-9	TRBJ2-1	CASSHPGLAGTYNEQFF
TRBV6-5	TRBJ2-4	CASSYPLRSKEQNIQYF
TRBV6-5	TRBJ2-2	CASSYRTSGNTGELFF
TRBV28	TRBJ1-4	CASTSQGNEKLFF
TRBV20-1	TRBJ2-1	CSASGASGRMDEQFF
TRBV20-1	TRBJ2-1	CSVLAATNKTYNEQFF
TRBV24-1	TRBJ2-5	CATSELGGQETQYF
TRBV27	TRBJ1-6	CASSLLGSGSPLHF
TRBV19	TRBJ1-1	CASTILGGQGWITEAFF
TRBV7-3	TRBJ2-1	CASSSQREERRNEQFF
TRBV6-1	TRBJ2-3	CASTVTTDTQYF
TRBV5-8	TRBJ2-7	CASSADGPHPYEQYF
TRBV3-1	TRBJ1-1	CASSPHRRTSEAFF
TRBV19	TRBJ2-5	CATRRAGLRETQYF
TRBV28	TRBJ2-7	CAGGGAGTYEQYF
TRBV6-5	TRBJ2-7	CASRYRTLPYEQYF
TRBV12-3/TRBV12-4	TRBJ2-7	CASSPYRGKLYEQYF
TRBV3-1	TRBJ1-4	CASSQQTRGNEKLFF
TRBV7-2	TRBJ1-6	CASSLTQGARSPLHF
TRBV7-2	TRBJ2-5	CASSLAVGVGETQYF
TRBV7-3	TRBJ1-5	CASSLLPGQPQHF
TRBV9	TRBJ2-7	CASSVRTGAPEQYF
TRBV5-1	TRBJ2-1	CASSQGLAPNEQFF
TRBV30	TRBJ2-2	CAWRRGPGELFF
TRBV3-1	TRBJ2-1	CASSQEARYLNEQFF
TRBV4-3	TRBJ2-7	CASSQSGLAGYEQYF
TRBV12-3/TRBV12-4	TRBJ2-1	CASSLGHVGEQFF
TRBV7-2	TRBJ2-5	CASSPGRGRTQYF
TRBV15	TRBJ2-5	CATSRDSRRTGGVETQYF
TRBV2	TRBJ2-3	CASSDRPGKDTQYF
TRBV5-4	TRBJ2-5	CASSFRHQETQYF
TRBV30	TRBJ2-7	CAWNEGRGDEQYF